A single sample gave rise to the 25 T cell receptor beta chains below, sequenced in a study of blood T cell repertoires in COVID-19. TCRdb keeps only in-frame clones here, not all; method: immunoSEQ multiplex PCR. The sample contains roughly 130,000 clones, approximately 81% of which appear only once. Sequences were obtained from peripheral blood. All receptors come from a woman in her 30s who had recovered from COVID-19.

This rearrangement joins TRBV10-2 to TRBJ2-3, with 7 bases identical to TRBD1. Trimming took 4 bases from V and 2 from J; bases not matched to a gene: 6. Germline CDR1 is WSHSY and CDR2 is SAAADI. There are 15 residues in the CDR3. The CDR3 here is CASSGRDSITDTQYF. In nucleotides, the CDR3 is TGCGCCAGCAGTGGCCGGGACAGCATCACAGATACGCAGTATTTT.

V and J are TRBV30 and TRBJ1-2, with D perhaps TRBD1 (5 bases). This CDR3 comprises 14 residues. CDR1 and CDR2 (germline): GTSNPN, SVGIG (reference sequence). V lost 5 bases and J lost 8, with 21 bases in between. The CDR3 DNA follows: TGTGCCTGGGGTCCCGTGGGCAGGGATGCCGGCTACACCTTC. Translating gives CAWGPVGRDAGYTF.

The chain is built from TRBV6-1 and TRBJ2-1; a possible D gene is TRBD2 (6 bases). Trimming cost V 2 bases and J 2 bases, with 13 bases left between them. This CDR3 has 16 amino acids. The germline gives CDR1 MNHNS, CDR2 SASEGT. This CDR3 reads CASSERGVAPYNEQFF. DNA for the CDR3: TGTGCCAGCAGTGAACGCGGGGTGGCTCCCTACAATGAGCAGTTCTTC.

The V gene is TRBV11-2, the J gene TRBJ1-1; TRBD1 is a possible D gene (5 bases). Trimming took off 2 bases at V and 10 bases at J, with 8 bases between the two ends. This CDR3 has 11 amino acids. CDR1 is SGHAT, CDR2 FQNNGV, per germline. The CDR3 region is CASSLRQGAFF. The CDR3 coding sequence is TGTGCCAGCAGCTTACGGCAGGGAGCTTTCTTT.

This clone was seen just once. The chain links TRBV10-2 to TRBJ2-5; a possible D gene is TRBD1 (5 bases). CDR1 and CDR2 (germline): WSHSY, SAAADI. Trimming pared 6 bases from V and 4 bases from J, leaving 18 bases between. The CDR3 runs 15 residues. For the CDR3, the DNA is TGCGCCAGCAGCCCTTCAGGACAAGGACGAGAGACCCAGTACTTC. Residues: CASSPSGQGRETQYF.

The genes are TRBV12-5 and TRBJ2-1, with 8 bases that match TRBD2. The CDR3 contains 19 residues. Germline lookup yields CDR1 LGHNT and CDR2 FRNRAP. Trimming at V came to 0 bases and at J to 5 bases, leaving 15 bases not matched to a gene. CDR3 amino acids: CASGLVHGRGAFKNNEQFF. The CDR3 nucleotides read TGTGCTAGTGGTTTGGTACATGGGCGGGGGGCGTTCAAAAACAATGAGCAGTTCTTC.

This sequence joins TRBV6-6 and TRBJ1-1; a possible D gene is TRBD1 (5 bases). Germline V gene sequence: CDR1 MNHNY, CDR2 SVGAGI (reference sequence). The CDR3 extends over 15 amino acids. With 7 bases removed from V and 0 bases from J, the gap between germline ends came to 15 bases. In DNA form, the CDR3 reads TGTGCCAGCACAATGGACGGGGGATTGAACACTGAAGCTTTCTTT. Translating gives CASTMDGGLNTEAFF.

The chain has TRBV27 and TRBJ1-5; D might be TRBD1 (6 bases). The germline V and J ends were trimmed by 2 bases and 1 base, with 15 bases remaining between them. CDR1 MNHEY and CDR2 SMNVEV come from the germline V gene (reference sequence). The CDR3 runs to 17 residues. The CDR3 coding sequence is TGTGCCAGCAGTTTAATAGCGATACAGGGAAGCAATCAGCCCCAGCATTTT. Its protein is CASSLIAIQGSNQPQHF.

The V call is TRBV20-1, the J call TRBJ2-4; 10 bases map to TRBD1. Per the germline V gene, CDR1 is DFQATT and CDR2 is SNEGSKA (reference sequence). The CDR3 covers 15 residues. After removal of 3 bases from V and 5 bases from J, the junction contained 7 bases not matched to a gene. CDR3 protein: CSASPYGQGENIQYF. CDR3 nucleotides: TGCAGTGCTAGTCCCTACGGACAGGGGGAAAACATTCAGTACTTC.

The chain recombines TRBV3-1 (or the pseudogene TRBV3-2) with TRBJ1-2; 8 nucleotides match TRBD1. The germline V gene encodes CDR1 LGHDT and CDR2 YNNKEL (reference sequence). The J segment lost 2 bases and the V segment lost 4 bases, leaving 9 bases of the junction unmatched. The CDR3 covers 16 residues. The DNA for the CDR3 is TGTGCCAGCAGCCCCCTAGGTGACAGGGGAAACTATGGCTACACCTTC. It encodes CASSPLGDRGNYGYTF.

This rearrangement joins TRBV7-8 to TRBJ2-7; 12 nucleotides line up with TRBD1. CDR1 is SGHVS and CDR2 is FQNEAQ in the germline V gene. J gave up 5 bases and V 5 bases, and 4 bases lay outside the gene matches. The CDR3 extends over 14 amino acids. In DNA form, the CDR3 reads TGTGCCAGCAGCCCGGGACAGGGGGCCCACGAGCAGTACTTC. As protein: CASSPGQGAHEQYF.

The rearrangement joins TRBV27 to TRBJ2-2; a weak D match, TRBD2 (6 bases). CDR3 size: 15 residues. V dropped 3 bases and J dropped 2 bases, with 10 bases sitting between them. Germline lookup yields CDR1 MNHEY and CDR2 SMNVEV (reference sequence). The CDR3 nucleotides are TGTGCCAGCAGTTTCCGGCGGGGTAACACCGGGGAGCTGTTTTTT. Translated: CASSFRRGNTGELFF.

The chain couples TRBV28 to TRBJ2-5; a weak D match, TRBD2 (6 bases). V was trimmed by 6 bases and J by 2 bases, leaving 19 bases between them. Germline CDR1 MDHEN, CDR2 SYDVKM. The length of the CDR3 is 16 residues. CDR3 residues: CASSLRGAGRQETQYF. DNA of the CDR3: TGTGCCAGCAGCCTCAGAGGGGCGGGAAGGCAAGAGACCCAGTACTTC. The variable domain in full, with the rest retrieved from reference TRBV28 and TRBJ2-5, is DVKVTQSSRYLVKRTGEKVFLECVQDMDHENMFWYRQDPGLGLRLIYFSYDVKMKEKGDIPEGYSVSREKKERFSLILESASTNQTSMYLCASSLRGAGRQETQYFGPGTRLLVL.

The V and J genes are TRBV29-1 and TRBJ2-7; 9 positions match TRBD2. CDR3 size: 14 residues. The ends lost 4 bases at V and 2 bases at J; junction bases unmatched: 6. CDR1 and CDR2 (germline): SQVTM, ANQGSEA. The chain's CDR3 is CSVGSSGRTYEQYF. The CDR3 DNA follows: TGCAGCGTTGGGTCCAGCGGGAGGACCTACGAGCAGTACTTC.

This clone was seen just once. This chain connects TRBV9 to TRBJ2-5; D not resolved. Germline values: CDR1 SGDLS, CDR2 YYNGEE. The V gene lost 0 bases and the J gene lost 5 bases, with 11 bases spanning the gap. The CDR3 spans 14 residues. CDR3 amino acids: CASSVVGSQETQYF. CDR3 coding DNA: TGTGCCAGCAGCGTAGTGGGCAGCCAGGAGACCCAGTACTTC.

This sequence joins TRBV24-1 and TRBJ2-7; 8 bases are shared with TRBD1. V trimming: 0 bases; J trimming: 4 bases; junction bases outside the gene matches: 10. Germline V gives CDR1 KGHDR, CDR2 SFDVKD. The CDR3 extends over 17 amino acids. This chain's CDR3 is CATSDLRRTGYGYEQYF. CDR3 DNA: TGTGCCACCAGTGATTTGCGGAGGACAGGGTATGGTTACGAGCAGTACTTC.

The chain employs TRBV19 and TRBJ2-1; 9 bases map to TRBD2. The germline V gene has CDR1 LNHDA and CDR2 SQIVND (reference sequence). The ends lost 7 bases at V and 6 bases at J; junction bases unmatched: 10. The CDR3 extends over 15 amino acids. The CDR3, as DNA: TGTGCCAGTACGGTGGGTAGCGGGAGAGTCAATGAGCAGTTCTTC. Amino acids: CASTVGSGRVNEQFF.

Here the CDR3 reads CASSPGTVKGEQYF. CDR3 in DNA: TGCGCCAGCAGCCCGGGGACAGTGAAAGGCGAGCAGTACTTC. The chain has TRBV5-1 and TRBJ2-7, with 7 bases identical to TRBD1. Germline trimming cut 4 bases from V and 6 bases from J; bases unmatched to any gene: 10. Looked up from germline, CDR1 is SGHRS and CDR2 is YFSETQ. This CDR3 is built from 14 residues.

The CDR3, as DNA: TGCAGTGCTAGTCTCGGGACGCGTCGGGGGGCAGATACGCAGTATTTT. Amino acids: CSASLGTRRGADTQYF. This rearrangement joins TRBV20-1 to TRBJ2-3; 7 nucleotides agree with TRBD2. J was trimmed by 4 bases and V by 3 bases; bases with no gene match: 13. The CDR3 spans 16 residues. Germline values: CDR1 DFQATT, CDR2 SNEGSKA (reference sequence).

The chain links TRBV7-9 to TRBJ1-2, with 12 bases that match TRBD1. Germline V lookup: CDR1 SEHNR, CDR2 FQNEAQ (reference sequence). V lost 1 base, J lost 4 bases, and 4 bases stayed unmatched. There are 16 residues in the CDR3. CDR3 protein: CASSLGDRGLTYGYTF. CDR3 DNA sequence: TGTGCCAGCAGCTTAGGGGACAGGGGGCTTACCTATGGCTACACCTTC.

The CDR3 spells CASSFSPGGEYNEQFF. The CDR3 DNA reads TGTGCCAGCAGTTTCTCCCCGGGAGGGGAATACAATGAGCAGTTCTTC. This rearrangement joins TRBV6-5 to TRBJ2-1; 8 nucleotides match TRBD2. Germline assignment: CDR1 MNHEY and CDR2 SVGAGI. The CDR3 sequence is 16 residues long. With 4 bases clipped from V and 4 bases from J, the junction kept 9 bases outside the gene matches.

This sequence joins TRBV9 and TRBJ2-7; D is possibly TRBD2 (6 bases). The CDR3 is made up of 15 amino acids. The germline gives CDR1 SGDLS, CDR2 YYNGEE. Trimming pared 2 bases from V and 3 bases from J, leaving 15 bases between. CDR3: CASSVDQGGGYEQYF. CDR3 nucleotides: TGTGCCAGCAGCGTGGATCAGGGAGGAGGCTACGAGCAGTACTTC.

CDR3 DNA sequence: TGTGCCAGCAGCAGAGGGACTAGCGGGAGTAGTTTCACAGATACGCAGTATTTT. Protein product: CASSRGTSGSSFTDTQYF. The genes are TRBV21-1 and TRBJ2-3; the listed D gene, TRBD2, was not tested against the DNA. TRBV21-1 has pseudogene status. The CDR3 consists of 18 residues.

The chain uses TRBV24-1 and TRBJ2-7; 10 nucleotides align to TRBD1. CDR3 length: 16 amino acids. From germline, CDR1 is KGHDR and CDR2 SFDVKD. The ends lost 3 bases at V and 3 bases at J; junction bases unmatched: 7. CDR3 nucleotide sequence: TGTGCCACCAGTGATCGGGACAGGGGACCCGTCTACGAGCAGTACTTC. Protein: CATSDRDRGPVYEQYF.

The genes are TRBV3-1 (or the pseudogene TRBV3-2) and TRBJ2-3, with 9 positions matching TRBD1. Germline CDR1 is LGHDT and CDR2 is YNNKEL (reference sequence). There are 16 residues in the CDR3. Germline trimming cut 0 bases from V and 5 bases from J; bases unmatched to any gene: 6. CDR3 region: CASSQDRQGGEDTQYF. In nucleotides, the CDR3 is TGTGCCAGCAGCCAAGACCGACAGGGGGGTGAAGATACGCAGTATTTT.